This TCR beta chain appears in the sequencing data of a study of T-cell memory formation after mild COVID-19. Study overall: Across donors, TCR clusters were largely donor specific. Study-level results: Clones contracting day 15 to 85 were balanced CD4/CD8; later expanders leaned CD4+. The SARS-CoV-2 specificity of second-wave clones reaching peak at day 37 remained unverified.

This clonotype was detected only a few times. The antigen is not known. TCRdb ran MiXCR on the 5' RACE reads and lists one entry per CDR3 protein. The repertoire holds around 340,000 distinct CDR3 sequences, with roughly 20% as singletons. V shed 5 bases, J shed 5 bases, and the junction held 6 bases outside the gene matches. The length of the CDR3 is 14 residues. CDR1 is SGHAT and CDR2 is FQNNGV in the germline V gene. The rearrangement uses TRBV11-2 and TRBJ2-5; TRBD1 agrees at 9 bases. Sequencing was performed on PBMCs or a T cell subset sorted from them (not recorded which). This sequence originates from an adult woman who had mild COVID-19 (a few samples of this study predate the infection). Cell type and time point are not known. In DNA, the CDR3 is TGTGCCAGCAGCCCCGGGACAGGGAGGGAGACCCAGTACTTC. Residues: CASSPGTGRETQYF.